This T cell receptor beta chain appears in the sequencing data of a study of cytomegalovirus exposure and HLA in healthy donors. Study-wide findings and caveats: In an earlier analysis, productive rearrangement rates for most beta V segments clustered near 87% or 30%. CMV serostatus was the sole immune exposure information available. Rarity held for most TCR sequences, but there were some public TCRs that occurred in many donors.

The PCR contained 60 Vbeta and 13 Jbeta primers. This table comes from immunoSEQ multiplex PCR, and its TCRdb copy is limited to in-frame clones, with some not included. The profile shows under 150,000 clones, 73% of them singletons. There are a few counts of this clone. Its antigen is unknown. Germline V gene sequence: CDR1 SGHAT, CDR2 FQDESV (reference sequence). V gave up 6 bases and J gave up 7 bases; unmatched junction bases: 9. The CDR3 spans 15 residues. Material: PBMCs. The rearrangement joins TRBV11-1 to TRBJ1-1, with 12 bases fitting TRBD1. This receptor was identified in a human donor in good health. The CDR3 DNA reads TGTGCCAGCAGTCCCGGGACAGGGGGCCGGGGTGAAGCTTTCTTT. It encodes CASSPGTGGRGEAFF.